This T cell receptor (beta chain) was found in a study of cytomegalovirus exposure and HLA in healthy donors (dated by TCRdb to 2016 to 2017). With regard to the full study: An earlier analysis of fewer than 750 of the donors reported approximately 260 Gb of sequence data and around 110 million unique TCR beta sequences obtained from some 170 million T cells. Because of strong linkage in the cohort, 4 to 6 DR-DQ haplotypes were treated as single units for association and clustering. All discovery cohort repertoires had been generated using a single sequencing platform. Alongside the repertoire data, information on donor age, sex, ethnicity and CMV serostatus was compiled. Among a few hundred genotyped donors of the cohort, an average of roughly 240,000 unique TCR beta nucleotide sequences were sequenced per donor, roughly 18% of them non-productive. The study aimed to test whether signatures of past pathogen exposure could be identified by cataloging public T cell receptors. High-throughput TCR immunosequencing, statistical association of individual TCRs with disease status, and machine learning were combined to predict cytomegalovirus infection status. In an earlier analysis of 587 of the donors, high-throughput TCR beta sequencing was used to judge whether each TCR beta V gene segment behaved as functional or pseudogenic. A later genetic analysis used genome-wide SNP genotypes for about 65% of the 666 donors, treating that subset as a discovery cohort. The number of typed donors differed by locus: roughly 620-630 for A, B, C, DRB1 and DQB1; some 500 for DQA1; roughly 600 for DPA1; and about 450 for DPB1. The T cell repertoires of under 700 subjects were profiled by immunosequencing and related to cytomegalovirus serostatus. Of the approximately 400 genotyped donors, over 65% fell in the genetic ancestry cluster associated with self-reported Caucasian donors. In the later analysis, no new phenotypic data were used to find candidate immune exposures; instead, reliance was placed on TCR beta sequences and their occurrence across donors. To study patterns of TCR occurrence, a later analysis re-analyzed previously published TCR beta repertoires from hundreds of donors and added high-resolution HLA genotyping. Besides the first cohort of approximately 670 subjects, a separate validation cohort made up of around 120 different subjects was used. An early release that covered about 640 HLA-typed donors contained approximately 300 gigabases of sequencing data and roughly 84 million unique TCR sequences. HLA typing covered class I and class II loci at four-digit resolution. General findings and caveats noted by the study authors: An earlier analysis of approximately 530 of the donors showed that most TCR beta V segments appeared in productive rearrangements either about 87% or about 30% of the time, which broadly matched IMGT annotations. A few of the identified cytomegalovirus-associated TCR beta chains were confirmed in vitro to be specific for cytomegalovirus antigens. In a later genetic analysis, fewer N-insertions in productive TCRs were reported among donors in an Asian-associated ancestry cluster than the roughly 700-donor mean. The authors suggested that the approach could potentially be generalized to other disease states and immunological phenotypes. At a false discovery rate of 0.05, a later analysis linked 16,951 TCR beta sequences to specific HLA alleles. A cluster of highly shared sequence variants was judged likely to represent a technical artifact of the sequencing pipeline. HLA typing was unavailable for some donors at each locus, so association tests used only the typed subset. A further reported finding was that TCR beta sequences accurately predicted the HLA-A and HLA-B alleles for most subjects in the first cohort. Sequencing depth was assumed to be roughly uniform across donors in the presence/absence analyses, though that assumption may not hold. Linkage disequilibrium might explain the correlated functional status among segregating V segments, but an unknown experimental factor could not be excluded. In the study, some 180 TCR beta chains were listed as associated with cytomegalovirus. Assigning TCR associations to individual alleles was difficult when HLA alleles, especially DR and DQ, strongly co-occurred. In both the original and validation cohorts, the classifier was reported to diagnose cytomegalovirus status with high specificity and sensitivity. In a later analysis, TCR association rates were found to vary across HLA loci, with the most associated TCRs seen for DRB1 alleles and the fewest for HLA-C alleles. The cohort was sequenced for TCR beta chains only, and without alpha or paired-chain data the features that could be detected were limited. Compared with equally common non-associated chains, HLA-associated TCR beta chains in a later analysis were more clonally expanded and had lower generation probabilities. Most TCR sequences were seen in very few donors, while some public TCRs were found in many individuals. Several of the top co-occurrence clusters appeared to be linked to parvovirus B19, influenza, CMV and Epstein-Barr virus, according to a later analysis. Some IMGT-functional V segments, including TRBV6-2 and TRBV6-3, could not be distinguished by the 87-base-pair reads and were therefore excluded. Immune exposure information for the cohort was limited to CMV serostatus. A later genetic analysis associated a missense DCLRE1C variant with V-gene and J-gene trimming of TCR beta chains, and an independent cohort replicated the association. Because counts were too low, more than 15 rarely observed V segments, including chromosome 9 orphons, were excluded from the earlier analysis of 500 to 700 of the donors. In a later analysis, most CMV-associated TCR beta chains were found to appear HLA-restricted, with HLA associations seemingly driven largely by CMV exposure.

The cohort was made up of roughly 670 healthy bone marrow donors. At the time of sampling, every cohort member was nominally healthy, though immune exposures that went unrecorded were likely present. The donor was CMV seronegative and belonged to the group of 380 or so seronegative cohort members. A peripheral blood sample was provided by each donor, and peripheral blood mononuclear cells were used for TCR beta sequencing. Genomic DNA was extracted from the blood cell samples with the Qiagen DNeasy Blood Extraction Kit. As concerns this clone: It has no known antigen specificity. No quality values exist for individual bases; no much larger clone is one base distant.

V and J are truncated by 8 bases and 5 bases respectively, leaving an intervening sequence of 10 bases. Sequences SGHRS (CDR1) and YFSETQ (CDR2) are obtained from the germline V gene. The CDR3 starts with the cysteine, ends with the phenylalanine, and has 11 residues. The CDR3 DNA has 33 bases and is translated from base 1. Preparation of the library involved the immunoSEQ multiplex PCR assay. For the multiplex PCR, a mixture combining 60 forward primers for TCR Vbeta segments and 13 reverse primers for TCR Jbeta segments was used. A multiplex PCR assay on genomic DNA amplified the CDR3 region of rearranged TCR beta genes. Amplified TCR beta libraries were sequenced as 87-base-pair reads on the Illumina HiSeq System. On the study's bioinformatics: A later analysis counted some 80 million unique TCR beta chains across the 670 or so repertoires, and around 9.9 million of these chains were shared by at least two donors. A nearest-neighbor algorithm error-corrected the raw reads and collapsed the reads into unique sequences, merging closely related sequences to remove PCR and sequencing errors. Alignment of CDR3 sequences to IMGT reference sequences was used to assign V, D and J gene segments. For a sequence to be retained, a match of at least six nucleotides to both a V gene segment and a J gene segment was required. Rearrangements were called productive when the CDR3 lacked stop codons and stayed in frame with V and J; all others were non-productive. CDR3 was defined according to IMGT convention as the region running from the second conserved V-encoded cysteine to the conserved J-encoded phenylalanine. In an earlier analysis of 550 to 650 of the donors, sequences lacking an unambiguous match to a single V gene segment were excluded. An earlier analysis of a few hundred of the donors called V segments functional above 56.7% productive rearrangements and segregating when the between-donor standard deviation exceeded 5%. A statistical classification framework was built to diagnose cytomegalovirus status from the catalog of TCR beta chain sequences. In a later analysis, V and J genes were assigned by comparing TCR nucleotide sequences against IMGT/GENE-DB human TR gene sequences. Using the TCRdist pipeline, a later analysis assigned CDR3 sequences along with most-parsimonious VDJ recombination scenarios. In a later analysis, every TCR beta chain was defined by the combination of its CDR3 amino acid sequence and its V-gene family, and reads without a unique V-gene family were dropped. A later analysis removed 600 or so highly shared, low-generation-probability nucleotide sequences to deal with suspected cross-contamination and a sequencing artifact. For each public chain, a later analysis derived a clonal expansion index from normalized ranks of inferred template counts within each repertoire. Generation probabilities in a later analysis came from a VDJ recombination model fitted to out-of-frame rearrangements, and those results were checked against IGoR. In a later analysis, hypergeometric tests were used to score TCR-TCR, TCR-HLA and TCR-CMV co-occurrence, with a repertoire-size bias correction applied to TCR pairs. A later analysis estimated false discovery rates by permuting HLA or CMV assignments 20 times. In a later analysis, co-occurring TCRs were grouped using DBSCAN, and TCRdist sequence similarity was added for clustering within HLA-allele-positive subsets. Repertoires with fewer than 30,000 or more than 120,000 public chains were left out of co-occurrence clustering, as were five repertoires with anomalous nucleotide sharing. Imported from immuneACCESS, the table was reduced by TCRdb to in-frame sequences with V and J called. These copies leave out some clones; in studies compared against another copy, an unresolved V gene accounts for under half, and the cause of the remainder is not known. The V and J calls and clone size are taken from that table; D and trimming were inferred from the DNA. The sample table shows 73,000 or so clones, and 70% to 80% are seen once. 6.3% of the sample is held by the ten biggest clonotypes.

The rearranged chain carries TRBV5-1 and TRBJ1-1, and TRBD1 may be the D gene, going by 6 matching bases. Sequenced material: PBMCs. This sequence was found in a man aged 50 or older in good health and CMV-seronegative. The nucleotide sequence is given as TGCGCCAGTAGGGGGGGGACTGAAGCTTTCTTT. This yields the protein CASRGGTEAFF. Supplemented by the reference TRBV5-1 and TRBJ1-1 proteins around the CDR3, the complete variable domain is KAGVTQTPRYLIKTRGQQVTLSCSPISGHRSVSWYQQTPGQGLQFLFEYFSETQRNKGNFPGRFSGRQFSNSRSEMNVSTLELGDSALYLCASRGGTEAFFGQGTRLTVV.